This TCR beta chain was found in a study of CD8 T cells in Susac syndrome. Notes on the study in general: The study conceded that its TCR sequencing and HLA analysis involved relatively few individuals.

The multiple sclerosis controls were treatment-naive patients with relapsing-remitting disease that was stable or active. With regard to this clonotype: The antigen remains unidentified.

An input of about 0.5 to 1 ug of RNA was subjected to reverse transcription using random hexamers. Amplification of TCR beta CDR3 by immunoSEQ multiplex PCR spanned 54 Vbeta and 13 Jbeta. MiXCR was run by TCRdb on the immunoSEQ multiplex PCR reads, yielding one entry per CDR3 protein. The repertoire holds some 200,000 distinct CDR3 sequences, about 93% seen once, with around 0.14% in the top ten. V lost 7 bases to trimming and J lost 7 bases; unmatched junction nucleotides: 16. CDR1 and CDR2 from the germline V gene are SQVTM and ANQGSEA. The CDR3 extends over 15 amino acids. The clonotype comes from a human donor with multiple sclerosis. The chain has TRBV29-1 and TRBJ2-1; TRBD2 aligns across 7 bases. Sequences were obtained from CD8+ T cells from PBMCs. CDR3: CSALWGRAESNEQFF. The CDR3 bases are TGCAGCGCCCTATGGGGGAGGGCCGAGTCGAATGAGCAGTTCTTC.